These 22 T cell receptor beta chains share one sample of origin, sequenced in a study of graft-versus-host responses after intestinal transplantation. Their antigens remain unidentified. Generated by immunoSEQ multiplex PCR, the TCRdb table keeps only in-frame clones and is missing some. The sample holds about 85,000 clones, 75% to 95% seen once. The material sequenced was unstimulated CD8+ T cells sorted from spleen or lymph node cells, taken before transplant. The receptors derive from a human donor who was the organ donor for an intestinal transplant.

V usage is TRBV10-2 and J usage is TRBJ2-7; D unresolved. Per germline, CDR1 WSHSY and CDR2 SAAADI. Deletions cut 3 bases from V and 5 bases from J, with 8 bases between. This CDR3 has 12 residues. As DNA, the CDR3 is TGCGCCAGCAGTGAACTATACCACGAGCAGTACTTC. Encoded protein: CASSELYHEQYF.

The gene calls are TRBV6-1 and TRBJ2-7; no definite D call. V lost 3 bases and J lost 2, with 17 bases in between. Germline V gene sequence: CDR1 MNHNS, CDR2 SASEGT. This CDR3 has 16 amino acids. CDR3 region: CASSDFGLDGPYEQYF. CDR3 DNA: TGTGCCAGCAGTGATTTTGGTCTGGATGGCCCCTACGAGCAGTACTTC.

The J gene is TRBJ2-1, the V gene TRBV6-4; no definite D call. CDR1 MRHNA and CDR2 SNTAGT come from the germline V gene. CDR3 length: 13 amino acids. Trimming took off 2 bases at V and 0 bases at J, with 2 bases between the two ends. CDR3 protein: CASSDNSYNEQFF. In DNA form, the CDR3 reads TGTGCCAGCAGTGACAACTCCTACAATGAGCAGTTCTTC.

This sequence joins TRBV5-6 and TRBJ1-5; D uncertain. Germline CDR1 SGHDT, CDR2 YYEEEE. The CDR3 is 14 residues long. Trimming took off 1 base at V and 3 bases at J, with 8 bases between the two ends. CDR3 DNA sequence: TGTGCCAGCAGCTTGCGGGGAGTCAATCAGCCCCAGCATTTT. It is translated as CASSLRGVNQPQHF.

The V gene is TRBV4-1, the J gene TRBJ1-1; D unclear. Trimming cost V 0 bases and J 0 bases, with 11 bases left between them. CDR1 is MGHRA and CDR2 is YSYEKL in the germline V gene. The CDR3 spans 16 residues. CDR3: CASSQDPRVMNTEAFF. The CDR3 nucleotides are TGCGCCAGCAGCCAAGATCCGAGGGTAATGAACACTGAAGCTTTCTTT.

This clone showed up just once. The CDR3 DNA follows: TGTGCCAGCAGCTCGACAGGGGGCGGGAACACTGAAGCTTTCTTT. It specifies CASSSTGGGNTEAFF. J is TRBJ1-1 and V is TRBV11-2, with 10 bases identical to TRBD1. The CDR3 spans 15 residues. V shed 4 bases, J shed 1 base, and the junction held 3 bases outside the gene matches. CDR1 is SGHAT and CDR2 is FQNNGV in the germline V gene.

The J gene is TRBJ2-7, the V gene TRBV6-6; D is tentatively TRBD1 or TRBD2 (5 bases each). The CDR3 sequence is 15 residues long. Trimming pared 0 bases from V and 4 bases from J, leaving 13 bases between. Germline assignment: CDR1 MNHNY and CDR2 SVGAGI (reference sequence). The CDR3 DNA reads TGTGCCAGCAGTTACTCGGGGACGGAGATGTACGAGCAGTACTTC. Translation gives CASSYSGTEMYEQYF.

The chain joins TRBV7-9 to TRBJ2-7, with D tentatively TRBD1 (7 bases). The CDR3 consists of 14 residues. V lost 4 bases to trimming and J lost 5 bases, with 15 bases between them. CDR1 SEHNR and CDR2 FQNEAQ come from the germline V gene (reference sequence). The CDR3 DNA reads as TGTGCCAGCAGCTCCCAGGGGGGTCTCGACGAGCAGTACTTC. As protein: CASSSQGGLDEQYF.

The chain has TRBV7-9 and TRBJ1-4; TRBD1 agrees at 10 bases. Per the germline V gene, CDR1 is SEHNR and CDR2 is FQNEAQ (reference sequence). CDR3 length equals 14 residues. Trimming cost V 4 bases and J 8 bases; bases outside gene matches: 4. The CDR3 DNA follows: TGTGCCAGCAGCTCCGGGACAGGGGAGGAAAAACTGTTTTTT. Protein: CASSSGTGEEKLFF.

V usage is TRBV5-6 and J usage is TRBJ2-1, with D possibly matching TRBD2 (5 bases). This CDR3 comprises 16 residues. Trimming took 3 bases from V and 5 from J, leaving 18 bases between them. Germline values: CDR1 SGHDT, CDR2 YYEEEE. CDR3 protein: CASSSIGSMRDNEQFF. Written as DNA, the CDR3 is TGTGCCAGCAGCTCCATCGGTTCCATGAGGGACAATGAGCAGTTCTTC. Together with reference TRBV5-6 and TRBJ2-1, the CDR3 gives the full variable domain: DAGVTQSPTHLIKTRGQQVTLRCSPKSGHDTVSWYQQALGQGPQFIFQYYEEEERQRGNFPDRFSGHQFPNYSSELNVNALLLGDSALYLCASSSIGSMRDNEQFFGPGTRLTVL.

Concerning this clone: This sample also contains other DNA sequences that code for the same CDR3. V is TRBV10-3 and J is TRBJ2-7; TRBD1 is a possible D gene (6 bases). The CDR3 runs to 16 residues. V lost 3 bases to trimming and J lost 7 bases, with 22 bases between them. From germline, CDR1 is ENHRY and CDR2 SYGVKD. The CDR3 spells CAISDLGAQGFWEQYF. Written as DNA, the CDR3 is TGTGCCATCAGTGATCTAGGGGCGCAGGGGTTTTGGGAGCAGTACTTC.

This chain links TRBV6-5 with TRBJ2-2, with a weak D call TRBD1 (5 bases). The length of the CDR3 is 14 residues. Between the trimmed V and J ends, which lost 6 bases and 6 bases, there was a span of 14 bases. Germline values: CDR1 MNHEY, CDR2 SVGAGI. CDR3 amino acids: CASSSLGVPGELFF. CDR3 in DNA: TGTGCCAGCAGCTCCTTAGGGGTGCCCGGGGAGCTGTTTTTT.

This clone was seen once. The rearrangement joins TRBV6-5 to TRBJ1-2, with D perhaps TRBD1 (5 bases). V shed 0 bases and J shed 6 bases, with 11 bases lying between them. Germline V gives CDR1 MNHEY, CDR2 SVGAGI. The CDR3 is 14 amino acids. DNA of the CDR3: TGTGCCAGCAGTTACTCGGGGACGTTCGATGGCTACACCTTC. This codes for CASSYSGTFDGYTF.

This clone was observed a single time. The chain has TRBV18 and TRBJ1-5; D is ambiguous. The germline V gene has CDR1 KGHSH and CDR2 LQKENI. This CDR3 contains 13 residues. Trimming stripped 5 bases from V and 7 bases from J, with 12 bases between. CDR3 sequence reads: CASSKLVVQPQHF. As DNA, the CDR3 is TGTGCCAGCTCAAAACTTGTTGTCCAGCCCCAGCATTTT.

The rearrangement joins TRBV7-9 to TRBJ2-4; no clear D. CDR3 length: 12 residues. Trimming took off 4 bases at V and 8 bases at J, with 9 bases between the two ends. Per germline, CDR1 SEHNR and CDR2 FQNEAQ (reference sequence). The CDR3 reads CASSSLGHIQYF. The CDR3 DNA reads as TGTGCCAGCAGCTCCCTCGGGCACATTCAGTACTTC.

This sequence joins TRBV7-8 and TRBJ2-2, with 7 bases identical to TRBD2. After removal of 7 bases from V and 4 bases from J, the junction contained 24 bases not matched to a gene. This CDR3 spans 20 amino acids. Germline-derived CDR1 and CDR2 are SGHVS and FQNEAQ. The CDR3 DNA reads TGTGCCAGCAAGGCCTCAAGGTGGGCGGGAGAGCGAGTTGGCACCGGGGAGCTGTTTTTT. Its translation: CASKASRWAGERVGTGELFF.

The V call is TRBV7-7, the J call TRBJ2-2; D uncertain. Germline V gene sequence: CDR1 SSHAT, CDR2 FNYEAQ (reference sequence). Trimming removed 3 bases at V and 4 bases at J, with 3 bases between. This CDR3 is 12 amino acids long. The CDR3 reads CASSLGTGELFF. Here the CDR3 DNA reads TGTGCCAGCAGCTTGGGCACCGGGGAGCTGTTTTTT.

This chain uses TRBV16 with TRBJ2-6; D unresolved. Germline assignment: CDR1 KGHSY and CDR2 FQNENV. Trimming took 1 base from V and 2 from J, leaving 9 bases between them. This CDR3 region has 16 residues. The CDR3 protein is CASSQYGSAGANVLTF. The DNA of the CDR3 is TGTGCCAGCAGCCAATACGGGTCAGCTGGGGCCAACGTCCTGACTTTC.

V gene TRBV5-5 combines with J gene TRBJ2-5; unclear D gene. The CDR3 sequence is 15 residues long. CDR1 is SGHKS, CDR2 YYEKEE, per germline (reference sequence). The V and J ends lost 0 bases and 2 bases respectively, with 11 bases between them. The CDR3 DNA follows: TGTGCCAGCAGCTTGGTGGGCAGTTTTCAAGAGACCCAGTACTTC. Protein sequence: CASSLVGSFQETQYF.

The V gene is TRBV25-1, the J gene TRBJ2-1; D possibly matches TRBD1 or TRBD2 (5 bases each). The CDR3 consists of 11 residues. Germline V gene data show CDR1 as MGHDK and CDR2 as SYGVNS. Trimming stripped 9 bases from V and 8 bases from J, with 11 bases between. The CDR3 reads CARGWDHEQFF. CDR3 in DNA: TGTGCCAGGGGTTGGGACCATGAGCAGTTCTTC. Looking up the rest from reference TRBV25-1 and TRBJ2-1 gives the full variable domain: EADIYQTPRYLVIGTGKKITLECSQTMGHDKMYWYQQDPGMELHLIHYSYGVNSTEKGDLSSESTVSRIRTEHFPLTLESARPSHTSQYLCARGWDHEQFFGPGTRLTVL.

The chain carries TRBV7-2 and TRBJ1-3; D gene ambiguous. CDR1 and CDR2 (germline): SGHTA, FQGNSA. The CDR3 has 16 amino acids. V lost 2 bases to trimming and J lost 1 base, with 12 bases between them. CDR3 nucleotide sequence: TGTGCCAGCAGCTTATCGACCGGCGGATCTGGAAACACCATATATTTT. This encodes CASSLSTGGSGNTIYF.

In DNA form, the CDR3 reads TGTGCCAGCTCACCGATCAAGTCCCTATACAATGAGCAGTTCTTC. Its protein product is CASSPIKSLYNEQFF. The chain recombines TRBV18 with TRBJ2-1; D unresolved. Trimming cost V 3 bases and J 4 bases, with 13 bases left between them. The CDR3 covers 15 residues. In germline, CDR1 is KGHSH, CDR2 LQKENI.